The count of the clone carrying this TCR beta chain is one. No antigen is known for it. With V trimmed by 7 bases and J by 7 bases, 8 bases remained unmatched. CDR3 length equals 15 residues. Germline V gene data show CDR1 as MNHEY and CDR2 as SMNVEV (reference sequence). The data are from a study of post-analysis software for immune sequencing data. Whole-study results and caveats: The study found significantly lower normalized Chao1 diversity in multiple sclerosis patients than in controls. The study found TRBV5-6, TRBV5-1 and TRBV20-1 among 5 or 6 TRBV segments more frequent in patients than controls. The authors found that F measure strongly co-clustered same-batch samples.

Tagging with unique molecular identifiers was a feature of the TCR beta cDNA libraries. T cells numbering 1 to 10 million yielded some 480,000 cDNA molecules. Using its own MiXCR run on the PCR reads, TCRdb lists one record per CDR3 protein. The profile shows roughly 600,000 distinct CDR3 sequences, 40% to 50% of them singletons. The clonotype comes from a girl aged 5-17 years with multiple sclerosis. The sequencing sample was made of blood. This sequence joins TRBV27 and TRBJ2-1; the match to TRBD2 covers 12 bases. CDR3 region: CASNPSGREKNEQFF. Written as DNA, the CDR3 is TGTGCCAGCAACCCTAGCGGGAGGGAAAAAAATGAGCAGTTCTTC.